This is a list of T cell receptor beta chains from one sample in a study of T cell responses to AZD1222 COVID-19 vaccine. Generated by immunoSEQ multiplex PCR, the TCRdb table keeps only in-frame clones and is missing some. There are 150,000 or so clones in the sample; roughly nine tenths occur only once, and approximately 20% lies in the top ten. Here the sequenced sample was peripheral blood, taken on day 0 of AZD1222 vaccination. Every receptor here comes from an adult in good health. The CDR3 runs from the conserved cysteine through the conserved F or W. Fields, in order: D gene, V gene, J gene, clone size, CDR3 protein, CDR3 DNA. A D gene is named only where the DNA matches it firmly. The size field is filled for only some rows; it gives once, few, many or a size class.

-	TRBV30	TRBJ1-4	-	CAWTRDGSREKLFF	TGTGCCTGGACCCGGGACGGGAGCCGAGAAAAACTGTTTTTT
-	TRBV5-1	TRBJ2-3	-	CASSFQGLGTDTQYF	TGCGCCAGCAGCTTCCAGGGATTAGGCACAGATACGCAGTATTTT
-	TRBV6-6	TRBJ1-1	-	CASSPGNRGTEAFF	TGTGCCAGCAGCCCCGGAAATCGGGGCACTGAAGCTTTCTTT
-	TRBV28	TRBJ1-2	-	CATTSLEAAGDGYTF	TGTGCCACCACCTCCCTGGAGGCAGCGGGGGATGGCTACACCTTC
-	TRBV19	TRBJ2-1	-	CASNSGGLPYNEQFF	TGTGCCAGTAATTCCGGGGGCCTGCCCTACAATGAGCAGTTCTTC
-	TRBV7-7	TRBJ2-1	-	CASSLDRSSYNEQFF	TGTGCTAGCAGCTTGGACCGGTCCTCCTACAATGAGCAGTTCTTC
-	TRBV18	TRBJ1-1	few	CASSPYRKGNTEAFF	TGTGCCAGCTCACCATACCGAAAGGGGAACACTGAAGCTTTCTTT
-	TRBV19	TRBJ1-1	-	CASNRQWNTEAFF	TGTGCCAGTAACCGCCAATGGAACACTGAAGCTTTCTTT
TRBD1	TRBV6-5	TRBJ1-1	-	CASSTTGGADTEAFF	TGTGCCAGCAGTACCACAGGGGGCGCGGACACTGAAGCTTTCTTT
TRBD2	TRBV15	TRBJ2-1	-	CATSRRGLAGGNEQFF	TGTGCCACCAGCAGGAGGGGACTAGCGGGGGGTAATGAGCAGTTCTTC
TRBD2	TRBV9	TRBJ2-3	-	CASSPSGGDTDTQYF	TGTGCCAGCAGCCCCAGCGGGGGAGATACAGATACGCAGTATTTT
-	TRBV2	TRBJ2-3	once	CASRIDRSTDTQYF	TGTGCCAGCAGGATAGACAGAAGCACAGATACGCAGTATTTT
-	TRBV24-1	TRBJ1-2	-	CATSDWWSYTF	TGTGCCACCAGTGATTGGTGGAGCTACACCTTC
TRBD1	TRBV18	TRBJ1-2	-	CASSPMDRASGYTF	TGTGCCAGCTCACCAATGGACAGGGCGAGTGGCTACACCTTC
TRBD1	TRBV27	TRBJ1-2	-	CASTLRQGLDYGYTF	TGTGCCAGCACCCTAAGACAGGGCCTAGACTATGGCTACACCTTC
TRBD1	TRBV7-3	TRBJ1-4	-	CASSLTGDRGQILFF	TGTGCCAGCAGCTTAACGGGGGACAGGGGCCAGATACTGTTTTTT